This T cell receptor (beta chain) stems from a study of T-cell memory formation after mild COVID-19. The study's findings and limits: CD4+ clones that contracted lay mainly in CM and EM; CD8+ ones lay in EMRA.

A remark on this clonotype: Antigen specificity is unknown.

TCRdb called the 5' RACE reads again in MiXCR, with one record for every CDR3 protein. The sample has over 450,000 distinct CDR3 sequences; roughly 22% are singletons. Trimming shortened V by 0 bases and J by 8 bases, and 12 bases separated the two germline ends. Germline V CDR1 and CDR2: SGHRS, YFSETQ. The CDR3 totals 14 residues. This clonotype was sampled from an adult woman who had mild COVID-19 (a few samples of this study predate the infection). Cell type and time point are not known. The sample consisted of PBMCs or a T cell subset sorted from them (not recorded which). The chain joins TRBV5-1 to TRBJ2-1, with D hard to call. CDR3 nucleotide sequence: TGCGCCAGCAGCTTGGGGTCCCAGAGGCATGAGCAGTTCTTC. Translating gives CASSLGSQRHEQFF.